Detailed here is one T cell receptor beta chain. The clone's antigen remains unknown. No qualities accompany the bases; no much larger clone lies one base away. The sample originates from a study of neurological immune-mediated disorders (dated by TCRdb to about 2019). Notes on the research overall: Peripheral blood TCR-beta repertoires from HTLV-I-associated myelopathy (HAM/TSP) patients, multiple sclerosis patients and healthy controls were compared by UMI-based sequencing. The cohort comprised 68 subjects: 15 or so HAM/TSP patients, approximately 34 multiple sclerosis patients and some 20 healthy controls. Alongside PBMC samples, the set of more than 80 TCR-beta libraries contained longitudinal samples, technical triplicates, and paired CD4+ and CD8+ T-cell subsets that had been sorted. Each longitudinal HAM/TSP and healthy donor was sampled at 3 time-points spaced at about 3-45 month intervals. The full study reports these points: TCR clonal expansion was highest in HAM/TSP patients and lowest in MS patients, with MS patients falling below even healthy controls. Expanded clones from different subjects shared no identical CDR3 amino acid sequences, which suggests that TCR-beta repertoires were private in all groups.

cDNA was synthesized by template-switch 5'RACE using a primer carrying a 10-nucleotide random unique molecular identifier by which each TCR transcript was tagged. Each sequencing run produced over 190 million TCR-beta sequences covering 15-18 subjects. Total RNA was extracted with the RNeasy kit. Using the KAPA Real-time Library Amplification kit, TCR-beta VDJ regions were amplified with primers for the TCR constant region and the 5'RACE anchor. A first PCR added sample indexes and Illumina adaptors, and a second PCR then raised library yield. After Ampure bead purification, the roughly 650 bp TCR product was size-selected on a 2% E-gel SizeSelection system. Library quality was checked on a Bioanalyzer, concentration was measured with Qubit, and libraries were quantified with the Kapa Library Quantification kit before pooling. An Illumina HiSeq 2500 sequenced the libraries paired-end 2 x 150 bp. To increase sequence diversity, 25-30% phiX was spiked into each library pool. The authors' analysis ran thus. Quality-filtered reads were processed with the UMI-based MiGEC pipeline, and over 90% of raw TCR sequences were removed by the MiGEC pipeline during error correction. IMGT germline references were used for aligning VDJ genes, and each clonotype was defined as a unique CDR3 amino acid sequence together with its V-J genes. Clonal expansion, Shannon diversity and CDR3 relatedness were evaluated with VDJtools (CalcPairwiseDistances, ClusterSamples), while phylogenetic trees were built in CLCbio workbench. Using coefficient-of-variation modelling across technical triplicates, the study counted a clone as expanded if it had at least 8 unique UMIs. TCRdb applied fastp at Q25 and MiXCR to the public reads, then kept only in-frame beta chains. Rows merge per CDR3 protein into single entries with the most common DNA and genes. The V and J calls here are based on TCRdb, not the publication. This sample comprises more than 100,000 distinct CDR3 sequences, less than 14% of them detected only once. The top ten hold approximately 3.4% of the sample.

The time point label here, explained by the study, means: longitudinal time-point 3. For the unsorted PBMC libraries, 2 million PBMCs were stored in RNAlater at -80 degrees C until RNA extraction and were used to generate the libraries. Peripheral blood was subjected to Ficoll-Hypaque density gradient centrifugation to isolate PBMCs, which were then cryopreserved in liquid nitrogen. From the cysteine up to the phenylalanine, the CDR3 has a length of 16 residues. Only CDR3 DNA is held: 48 bases, read in frame from base 1. The germline V gene (reference sequence) specifies DFQATT as CDR1 and SNEGSKA as CDR2. V has 1 base trimmed and J has 0 bases trimmed; junction bases matching no gene number 5.

The chain was built from TRBV20-1 and TRBJ1-5, and TRBD1 aligns with 8 junction nucleotides. The material sequenced was PBMCs. The sequence was obtained from a female donor with HTLV-1-associated myelopathy (HAM/TSP). The sequenced DNA is TGCAGTGCTAGAGCAGGGGGCGGCGATAGCAATCAGCCCCAGCATTTT. The resulting protein is CSARAGGGDSNQPQHF.